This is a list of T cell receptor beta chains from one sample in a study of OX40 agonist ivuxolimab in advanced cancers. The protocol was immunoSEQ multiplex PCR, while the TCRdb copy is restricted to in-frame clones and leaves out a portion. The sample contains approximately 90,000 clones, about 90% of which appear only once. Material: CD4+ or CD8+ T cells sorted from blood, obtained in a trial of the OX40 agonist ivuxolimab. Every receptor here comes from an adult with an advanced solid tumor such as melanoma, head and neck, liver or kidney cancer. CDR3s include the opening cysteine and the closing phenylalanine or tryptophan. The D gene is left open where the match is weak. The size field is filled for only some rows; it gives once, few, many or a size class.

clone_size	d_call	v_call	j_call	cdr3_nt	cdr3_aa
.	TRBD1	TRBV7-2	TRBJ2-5	TGTGCCAGCAGCTCCGTAGGACAGGGGGAGGATGTCCAGTACTTC	CASSSVGQGEDVQYF
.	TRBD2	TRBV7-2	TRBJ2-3	TGTGCCAGCAGCGCCGGGACTAGCGGAAGAGATACGCAGTATTTT	CASSAGTSGRDTQYF
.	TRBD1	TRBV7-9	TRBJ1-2	TGTGCCAGCAGCTCGTCCGGGACAGGAAATGGCTACACCTTC	CASSSSGTGNGYTF
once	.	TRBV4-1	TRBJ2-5	TGCGCCAGCAGCCAAGAGCTGGGGAGGGAGACCCAGTACTTC	CASSQELGRETQYF
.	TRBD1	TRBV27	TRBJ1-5	TGTGCCAGTAAGATAGGACAGGGGCCCAATCAGCCCCAGCATTTT	CASKIGQGPNQPQHF
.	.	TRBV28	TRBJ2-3	TGTGCCAGCAGTTTGGGGACCGCGGGGACCAAGACAGATACGCAGTATTTT	CASSLGTAGTKTDTQYF
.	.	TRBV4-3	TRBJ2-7	TGCGCCAGCAGCCAAGGAGGGGTCGCCTACGAGCAGTACTTC	CASSQGGVAYEQYF
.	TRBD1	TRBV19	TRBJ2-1	TGTGCCAGTAGTAGAGACAGGGACAATGAGCAGTTCTTC	CASSRDRDNEQFF
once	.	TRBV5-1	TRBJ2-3	TGCGCCAGCAGCTTGGGATTCACAGATACGCAGTATTTT	CASSLGFTDTQYF
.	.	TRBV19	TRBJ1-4	TGTGCCAGTAGTATACGGCGCCAGTATAATGAAAAACTGTTTTTT	CASSIRRQYNEKLFF
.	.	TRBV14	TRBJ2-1	TGTGCCAGCAGCCCCTATTCCGGGACGGACTACAATGAGCAGTTCTTC	CASSPYSGTDYNEQFF
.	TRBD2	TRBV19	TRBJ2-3	TGTGCCAGTAAGGCTAGCGGGAGGGCCGTCGGGGATACGCAGTATTTT	CASKASGRAVGDTQYF
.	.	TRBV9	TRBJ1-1	TGTGCCAGCAGCGTGACGCAGGGGACGAACACTGAAGCTTTCTTT	CASSVTQGTNTEAFF
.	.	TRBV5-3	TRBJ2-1	TGTGCCAGAAGTGACGGACACGGCGTCTACAATGAGCAGTTCTTC	CARSDGHGVYNEQFF
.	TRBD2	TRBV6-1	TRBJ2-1	TGTGCCAGCAGTGACCTAGTAGCGGGAGGCAGTAATGAGCAGTTCTTC	CASSDLVAGGSNEQFF
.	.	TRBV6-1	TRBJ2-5	TGTGCCAGCAGTACGACCGAGACCCAGTACTTC	CASSTTETQYF
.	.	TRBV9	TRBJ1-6	TGTGCCAGCAGCGTAGGTGCTTCACCCCTCCACTTT	CASSVGASPLHF